This TCR beta chain comes out of a study of breast tumors, draining lymph nodes, adjacent tissues. Each CDR3 protein gets one entry after TCRdb re-called the multiplex PCR reads with MiXCR. This sample has over 200,000 distinct CDR3 sequences, with roughly 32% found just once. This CDR3 has 15 residues. The V segment lost 5 bases and the J segment 5 bases; nucleotides outside the gene matches: 5. Germline CDR1 is MGHRA and CDR2 is YSYEKL. The study's findings and limits: Luminal-like breast cancer showed significantly greater tumor-nontumor repertoire similarity than basal-like breast cancer did. Tumor repertoires ranked between lymph nodes and nontumor tissue in diversity, with V and J gene preferences. Data fit most tumor T cells coming from lymph node, expanding in tumor.

Axillary draining lymph nodes of breast cancer patients supplied the node samples. Many counts were recorded for this clonotype. Its antigen is not identified. The V call is TRBV4-1, the J call TRBJ2-1; TRBD2 aligns across 11 bases. The sequencing sample was made of axillary lymph node tissue. The TCR originated in a female donor with breast cancer. Some clones in this sample may be carry-over from other donors' samples. The CDR3 coding sequence is TGCGCCAGCAGCGAGACTAGCGGGATTGACAATGAGCAGTTCTTC. It translates to CASSETSGIDNEQFF.